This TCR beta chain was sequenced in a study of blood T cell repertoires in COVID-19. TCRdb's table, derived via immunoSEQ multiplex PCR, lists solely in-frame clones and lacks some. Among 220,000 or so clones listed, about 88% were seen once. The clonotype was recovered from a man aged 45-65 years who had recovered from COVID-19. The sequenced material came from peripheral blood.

CDR3 DNA: TGTGCCAGCGGGCGACTAGCGGGTTTTTCCTACGAGCAGTACTTC. It encodes CASGRLAGFSYEQYF. The rearrangement joins TRBV6-5 to TRBJ2-7; TRBD2 agrees at 10 bases. Germline lookup yields CDR1 MNHEY and CDR2 SVGAGI. V shed 8 bases and J 1 base; nucleotides not matched to a gene: 8. CDR3 length: 15 residues.